Below are 3 T cell receptor beta chains sequenced from a single sample in a study of graft-versus-host responses after intestinal transplantation. Some clones are missing from TCRdb's copy, which holds only in-frame ones; the method was immunoSEQ multiplex PCR. The sample has about 100,000 clones, more than 85% seen once. No antigen has been identified for these receptors. This specimen was unstimulated CD4+ T cells sorted from spleen or lymph node cells, taken before transplant. The receptors come from a human donor who was the organ donor for an intestinal transplant.

The rearrangement joins TRBV18 to TRBJ1-1; D uncertain. Germline CDR1 reads KGHSH; CDR2 reads LQKENI. Trimming took off 3 bases at V and 1 base at J, with 12 bases between the two ends. The CDR3 runs to 15 residues. In DNA form, the CDR3 reads TGTGCCAGCTCACCGGTTCCCGATTCGAACACTGAAGCTTTCTTT. Residues: CASSPVPDSNTEAFF. Full variable domain (remainder filled in from reference TRBV18 and TRBJ1-1): NAGVMQNPRHLVRRRGQEARLRCSPMKGHSHVYWYRQLPEEGLKFMVYLQKENIIDESGMPKERFSAEFPKEGPSILRIQQVVRGDSAAYFCASSPVPDSNTEAFFGQGTRLTVV.

This chain connects TRBV9 to TRBJ2-5; a weak D match, TRBD1 (6 bases). The CDR3 covers 13 residues. V was trimmed by 7 bases and J by 5 bases, leaving 15 bases between them. In germline, CDR1 is SGDLS, CDR2 YYNGEE. CDR3 sequence reads: CASLTGLGETQYF. The CDR3 DNA reads TGTGCCAGCCTTACAGGGCTTGGGGAGACCCAGTACTTC.

The rearrangement links TRBV5-4 to TRBJ2-2; the match to TRBD1 covers 7 bases. This CDR3 spans 15 amino acids. Trimming took 4 bases from V and 8 from J; bases not matched to a gene: 11. Germline assignment: CDR1 SGHNT and CDR2 YYREEE (reference sequence). CDR3 DNA: TGTGCCAGCAGCGAGCGACAGGGAAGGAGAGGGGAGCTGTTTTTT. Protein: CASSERQGRRGELFF.